This T cell receptor beta chain was found in a study of T-cell reconstitution after alpha-beta-depleted transplantation in children. Study findings and constraints: Some patients' high day-60 TCRbeta diversity was traced to surviving recipient T cells and thymic progenitors. T-cell counts and diversity were attributed mostly to newly produced T cells one year after transplant. Expanded graft clones, several hundred of them, were reportedly the source of alpha-beta T cells about two months after transplant.

The germline CDR1 and CDR2 sequences are SGHRS and YFSETQ. This CDR3 comprises 12 residues. Germline trimming cut 3 bases from V and 12 bases from J; bases unmatched to any gene: 5. To note about this clonotype: Its target is not known.

Unique molecular identifiers were incorporated during preparation of the TCRbeta library. TCRdb called the PCR reads again in MiXCR, with one record for every CDR3 protein. The data hold roughly 340,000 distinct CDR3 sequences, with roughly 15% observed a single time. The source of this sequence is a male patient aged 2-10 years who had a stem cell transplant for acute lymphoblastic leukemia, so the T cells may come from the graft donor. The specimen comprised PBMCs, mostly from graft donor cells, sampled 360 days after TCRalphabeta/CD19-depleted stem cell transplant. The chain combines TRBV5-1 with TRBJ2-4; 8 positions agree with TRBD2. CDR3 region: CASSSTSGRQYF. The CDR3 nucleotides are TGCGCCAGCAGCTCAACTAGCGGTCGTCAGTACTTC.